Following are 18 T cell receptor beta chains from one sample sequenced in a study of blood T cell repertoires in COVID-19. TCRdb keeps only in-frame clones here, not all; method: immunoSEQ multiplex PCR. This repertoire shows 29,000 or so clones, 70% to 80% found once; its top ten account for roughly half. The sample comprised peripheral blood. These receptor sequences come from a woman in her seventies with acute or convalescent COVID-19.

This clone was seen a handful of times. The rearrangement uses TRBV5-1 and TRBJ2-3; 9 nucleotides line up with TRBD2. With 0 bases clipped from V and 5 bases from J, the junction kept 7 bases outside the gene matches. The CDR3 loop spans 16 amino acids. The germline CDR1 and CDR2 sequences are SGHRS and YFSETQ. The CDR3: CASSLVASGAVDTQYF. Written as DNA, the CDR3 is TGCGCCAGCAGCTTGGTAGCTAGCGGGGCGGTAGATACGCAGTATTTT.

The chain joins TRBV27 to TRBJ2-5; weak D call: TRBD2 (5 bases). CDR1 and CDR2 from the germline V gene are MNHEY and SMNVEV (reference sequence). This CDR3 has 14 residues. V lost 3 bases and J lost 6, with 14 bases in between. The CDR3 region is CASSLVGSTKTQYF. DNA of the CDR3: TGTGCCAGCAGTTTGGTAGGGAGTACTAAGACCCAGTACTTC.

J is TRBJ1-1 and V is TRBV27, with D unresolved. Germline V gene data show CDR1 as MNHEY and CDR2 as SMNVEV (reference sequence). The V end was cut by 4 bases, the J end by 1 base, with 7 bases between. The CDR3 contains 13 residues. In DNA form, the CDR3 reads TGTGCCAGCAGTTGGAGCAGGAACACTGAAGCTTTCTTT. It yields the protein CASSWSRNTEAFF.

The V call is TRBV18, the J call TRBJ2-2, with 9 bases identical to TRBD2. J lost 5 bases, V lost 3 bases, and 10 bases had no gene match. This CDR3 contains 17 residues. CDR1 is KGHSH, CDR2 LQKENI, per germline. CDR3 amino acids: CASSPVMTSGGTGELFF. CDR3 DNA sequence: TGTGCCAGCTCACCGGTAATGACTAGCGGAGGGACCGGGGAGCTGTTTTTT.

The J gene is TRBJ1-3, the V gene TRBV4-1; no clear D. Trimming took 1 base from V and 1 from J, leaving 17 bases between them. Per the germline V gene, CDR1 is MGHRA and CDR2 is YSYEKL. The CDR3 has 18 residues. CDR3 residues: CASSQGALGQPSGNTIYF. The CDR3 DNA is TGCGCCAGCAGCCAAGGGGCCCTTGGGCAGCCATCTGGAAACACCATATATTTT.

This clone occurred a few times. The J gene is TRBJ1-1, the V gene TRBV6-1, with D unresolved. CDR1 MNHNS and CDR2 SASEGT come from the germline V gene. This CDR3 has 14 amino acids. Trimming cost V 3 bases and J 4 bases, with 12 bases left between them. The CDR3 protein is CASSEAIRGTEAFF. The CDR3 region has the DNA TGTGCCAGCAGTGAGGCCATTCGAGGCACTGAAGCTTTCTTT.

This CDR3 is CASGNSGGETQYF. CDR3 bases: TGTGCCAGCGGCAATAGCGGGGGAGAGACCCAGTACTTC. The chain combines TRBV11-2 with TRBJ2-5; TRBD2 matches 9 bases. The CDR3 runs 13 residues. The germline gives CDR1 SGHAT, CDR2 FQNNGV. With 8 bases clipped from V and 4 bases from J, the junction kept 5 bases outside the gene matches. Full variable domain (outside the CDR3, taken from reference TRBV11-2 and TRBJ2-5): EAGVAQSPRYKIIEKRQSVAFWCNPISGHATLYWYQQILGQGPKLLIQFQNNGVVDDSQLPKDRFSAERLKGVDSTLKIQPAKLEDSAVYLCASGNSGGETQYFGPGTRLLVL.

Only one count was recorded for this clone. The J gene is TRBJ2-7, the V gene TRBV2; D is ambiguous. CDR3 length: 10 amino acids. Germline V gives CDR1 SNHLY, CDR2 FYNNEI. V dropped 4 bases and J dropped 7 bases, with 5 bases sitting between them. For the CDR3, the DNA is TGTGCCAGCAGTGTGCAGGAGCAGTACTTC. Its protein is CASSVQEQYF.

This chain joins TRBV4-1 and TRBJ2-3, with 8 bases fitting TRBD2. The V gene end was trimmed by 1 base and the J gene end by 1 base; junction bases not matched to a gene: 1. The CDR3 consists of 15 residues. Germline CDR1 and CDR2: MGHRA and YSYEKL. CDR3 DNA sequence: TGCGCCAGCAGCCAAGGACTAGCGCGCACAGATACGCAGTATTTT. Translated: CASSQGLARTDTQYF.

For the CDR3, the DNA is TGTGCCACCAGTGATTTTCCCGAAGAGACCCAGTACTTC. Translation gives CATSDFPEETQYF. The chain couples TRBV24-1 to TRBJ2-5, with D uncertain. Germline CDR1 reads KGHDR; CDR2 reads SFDVKD. V dropped 1 base and J dropped 3 bases, with 5 bases sitting between them. This CDR3 has 13 residues.

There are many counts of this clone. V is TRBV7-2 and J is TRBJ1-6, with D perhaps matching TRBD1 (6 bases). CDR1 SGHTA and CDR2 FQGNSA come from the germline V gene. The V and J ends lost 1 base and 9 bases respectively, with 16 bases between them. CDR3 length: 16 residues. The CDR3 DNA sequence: TGTGCCAGCAGCTTAGTTTGGGCAGGGGTTCTTTCACCCCTCCACTTT. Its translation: CASSLVWAGVLSPLHF.

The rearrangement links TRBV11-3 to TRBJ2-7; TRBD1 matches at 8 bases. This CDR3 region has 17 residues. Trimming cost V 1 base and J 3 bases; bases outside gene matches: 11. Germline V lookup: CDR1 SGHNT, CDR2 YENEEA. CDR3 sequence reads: CASSLGPGTGGHYEQYF. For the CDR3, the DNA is TGTGCCAGCAGCTTAGGGCCCGGGACAGGTGGCCACTACGAGCAGTACTTC.

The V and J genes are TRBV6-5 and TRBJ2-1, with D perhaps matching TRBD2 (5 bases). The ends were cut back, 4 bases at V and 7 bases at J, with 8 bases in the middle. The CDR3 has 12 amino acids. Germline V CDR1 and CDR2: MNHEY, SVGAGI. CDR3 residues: CASSSAGNEQFF. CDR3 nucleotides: TGTGCCAGCAGTTCCGCGGGTAATGAGCAGTTCTTC.

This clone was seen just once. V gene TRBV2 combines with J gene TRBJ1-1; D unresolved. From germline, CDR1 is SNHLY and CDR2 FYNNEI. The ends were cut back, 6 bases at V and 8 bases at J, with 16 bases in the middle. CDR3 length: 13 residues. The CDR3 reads CASRVSEGYEAFF. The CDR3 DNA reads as TGTGCCAGCAGGGTGTCAGAGGGCTACGAAGCTTTCTTT. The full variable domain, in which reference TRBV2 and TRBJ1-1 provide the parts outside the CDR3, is EPEVTQTPSHQVTQMGQEVILRCVPISNHLYFYWYRQILGQKVEFLVSFYNNEISEKSEIFDDQFSVERPDGSNFTLKIRSTKLEDSAMYFCASRVSEGYEAFFGQGTRLTVV.

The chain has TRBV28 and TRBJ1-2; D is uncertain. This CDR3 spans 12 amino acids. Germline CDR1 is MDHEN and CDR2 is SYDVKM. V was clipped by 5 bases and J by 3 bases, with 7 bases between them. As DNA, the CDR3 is TGTGCCAGCAGTCTCGGTGACTATGGCTACACCTTC. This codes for CASSLGDYGYTF.

CDR3 DNA: TGTGCCAGCAGCTTGGACAGGGCGTCACCCCTCCACTTT. This sequence encodes CASSLDRASPLHF. The rearrangement links TRBV7-2 to TRBJ1-6, with TRBD1 identical over 8 bases. The CDR3 consists of 13 residues. Trimming at V came to 3 bases and at J to 10 bases, leaving 2 bases not matched to a gene. Per the germline V gene, CDR1 is SGHTA and CDR2 is FQGNSA.

The CDR3 loop is CASSLEQTQETQYF. The CDR3 bases are TGTGCCAGCAGTTTAGAACAGACCCAAGAGACCCAGTACTTC. The rearrangement links TRBV28 to TRBJ2-5; D gene unclear. Trimming pared 2 bases from V and 1 base from J, leaving 8 bases between. From germline, CDR1 is MDHEN and CDR2 SYDVKM. This CDR3 contains 14 residues. The variable domain in full, completed from reference TRBV28 and TRBJ2-5, reads DVKVTQSSRYLVKRTGEKVFLECVQDMDHENMFWYRQDPGLGLRLIYFSYDVKMKEKGDIPEGYSVSREKKERFSLILESASTNQTSMYLCASSLEQTQETQYFGPGTRLLVL.

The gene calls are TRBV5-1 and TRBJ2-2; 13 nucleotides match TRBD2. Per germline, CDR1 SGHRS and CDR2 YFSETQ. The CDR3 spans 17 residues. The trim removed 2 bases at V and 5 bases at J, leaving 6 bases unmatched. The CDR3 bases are TGCGCCAGCAGCTTAACGACTAGCGGGGGGCGGACCGGGGAGCTGTTTTTT. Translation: CASSLTTSGGRTGELFF.